This TCR beta chain was observed in a study of shared clonotypes between healthy human individuals. The study, taken as a whole, reports: Rarefaction curves obtained for sorted subsets showed sequencing incomplete despite large depth.

Germline V gives CDR1 MGHDK, CDR2 SYGVNS. Trimming stripped 4 bases from V and 4 bases from J, with 8 bases between. This CDR3 contains 12 residues. Using immunoSEQ multiplex PCR, the repertoire was profiled, and TCRdb retains in-frame clones only, with some absent. This sample yields some 500,000 clones, of which roughly 95% are seen a single time; around 0.066% belongs to the top ten. Remarks on this clone: Antigen: not known.

This clonotype originated in a woman in her 30s in good health. The chain employs TRBV25-1 and TRBJ2-7; D ambiguous. The sample comprised naive CD4+ T cells sorted from blood. Specified subset: CD45RA+ positively selected. The CDR3 region is CASSGLGYEQYF. The CDR3 DNA follows: TGTGCCAGCAGTGGCTTAGGGTACGAGCAGTACTTC.